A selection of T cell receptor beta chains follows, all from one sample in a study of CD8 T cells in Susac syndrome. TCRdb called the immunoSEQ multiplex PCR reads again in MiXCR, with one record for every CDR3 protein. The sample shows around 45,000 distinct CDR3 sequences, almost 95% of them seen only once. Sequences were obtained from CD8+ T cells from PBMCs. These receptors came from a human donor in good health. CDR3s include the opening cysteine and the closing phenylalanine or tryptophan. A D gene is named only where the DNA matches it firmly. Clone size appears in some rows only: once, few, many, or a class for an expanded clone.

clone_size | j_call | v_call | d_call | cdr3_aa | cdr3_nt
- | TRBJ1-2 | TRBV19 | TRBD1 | CASSQGALGYTF | TGTGCCAGTAGTCAGGGGGCGCTTGGCTACACCTTC
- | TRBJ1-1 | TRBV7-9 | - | CASKQPWGLNTEAFF | TGTGCCAGCAAGCAACCTTGGGGGCTGAACACTGAAGCTTTCTTT
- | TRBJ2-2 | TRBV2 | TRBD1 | CASSEALQGAGGELFF | TGTGCCAGCAGTGAAGCTCTACAGGGGGCCGGCGGGGAGCTGTTTTTT
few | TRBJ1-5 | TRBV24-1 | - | CATSDQPQHF | TGTGCCACCAGTGATCAGCCCCAGCATTTT
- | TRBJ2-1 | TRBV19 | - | CASSIVQGGNEQFF | TGTGCCAGTAGTATAGTCCAGGGGGGCAATGAGCAGTTCTTC
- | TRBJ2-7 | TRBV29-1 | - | CSVEAPGGGLSYEQYF | TGCAGCGTTGAAGCTCCAGGGGGGGGTCTCTCCTACGAGCAGTACTTC
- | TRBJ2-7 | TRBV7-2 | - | CASSLEGSPDPYEQYF | TGTGCCAGCAGCTTAGAGGGTAGTCCGGACCCCTACGAGCAGTACTTC
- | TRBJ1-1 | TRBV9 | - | CASSVFRRGEKDTEAFF | TGTGCCAGCAGCGTATTTCGTAGGGGGGAGAAGGACACTGAAGCTTTCTTT
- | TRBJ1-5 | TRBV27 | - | CASSLLGTNQPQHF | TGTGCCAGCAGTTTATTAGGGACAAATCAGCCCCAGCATTTT
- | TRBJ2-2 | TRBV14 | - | CASRDSRRSGELFF | TGTGCCAGCAGGGACTCCCGTAGGTCCGGGGAGCTGTTTTTT
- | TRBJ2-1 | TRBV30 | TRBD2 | CAWSVRIAASGGLYNEQFF | TGTGCCTGGAGTGTAAGAATTGCGGCTTCGGGAGGGCTCTACAATGAGCAGTTCTTC
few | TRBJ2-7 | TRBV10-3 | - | CAISGDSSYEQYF | TGTGCCATCAGTGGCGACTCCTCCTACGAGCAGTACTTC
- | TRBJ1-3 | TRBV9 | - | CASSPRAGASGNTIYF | TGTGCCAGCAGCCCCCGGGCTGGCGCCTCTGGAAACACCATATATTTT
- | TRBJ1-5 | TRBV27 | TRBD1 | CASSPNRGYSNQPQHF | TGTGCCAGCAGTCCGAACAGGGGATATAGCAATCAGCCCCAGCATTTT
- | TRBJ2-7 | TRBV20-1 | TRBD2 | CSARDAGTSGPYEQYF | TGCAGTGCTAGAGACGCCGGGACTAGCGGTCCCTACGAGCAGTACTTC
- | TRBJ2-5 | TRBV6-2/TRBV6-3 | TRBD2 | CASSLGLAGMMETQYF | TGTGCCAGCAGTTTGGGACTAGCGGGAATGATGGAGACCCAGTACTTC
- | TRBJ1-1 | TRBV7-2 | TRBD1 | CASSVGTGAEAFF | TGTGCCAGCAGCGTCGGGACAGGGGCTGAAGCTTTCTTT
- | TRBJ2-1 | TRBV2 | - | CASSLLVDEQFF | TGTGCCAGCAGTCTACTAGTGGATGAGCAGTTCTTC
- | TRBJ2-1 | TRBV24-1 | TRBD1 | CATSDLRDRANEQFF | TGTGCCACCAGTGATCTTCGGGACAGGGCTAATGAGCAGTTCTTC
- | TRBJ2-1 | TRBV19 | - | CASSIDLEDNEQFF | TGTGCCAGTAGTATAGATCTAGAAGACAATGAGCAGTTCTTC
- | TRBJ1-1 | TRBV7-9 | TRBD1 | CASSSPPRQGGTEAFF | TGTGCCAGCAGCTCCCCTCCTAGACAGGGAGGGACTGAAGCTTTCTTT
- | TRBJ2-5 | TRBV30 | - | CAWKTQYQETQYF | TGTGCCTGGAAGACTCAGTACCAAGAGACCCAGTACTTC
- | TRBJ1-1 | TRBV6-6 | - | CASRDVAGGRTEAFF | TGTGCCAGCAGGGACGTGGCGGGTGGGAGAACTGAAGCTTTCTTT
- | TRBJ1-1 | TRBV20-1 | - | CSARRALNTEAFF | TGCAGTGCTAGGAGGGCCCTGAACACTGAAGCTTTCTTT
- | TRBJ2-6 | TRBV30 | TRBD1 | CAWSWTGLSGANVLTF | TGTGCCTGGAGTTGGACAGGACTCTCTGGGGCCAACGTCCTGACTTTC
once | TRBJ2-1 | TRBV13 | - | CASSSARPNEQFF | TGTGCCAGCAGCTCAGCAAGGCCCAATGAGCAGTTCTTC